This note documents a single T cell receptor (beta chain) sequence. Which antigen it targets is not known. Germline and junction disagree at one end, which may indicate a read error. These data belong to a study of Graves' ophthalmopathy and Graves' hyperthyroidism (dated by TCRdb to between 2017 and 2018). General notes on the study: Peripheral blood was collected before any treatment was given, at the time of initial diagnosis. The study used TCR beta repertoire signatures to distinguish Graves' ophthalmopathy from Graves' hyperthyroidism and to predict progression to ophthalmopathy. In total, 135 blood samples were TCR-sequenced: roughly 45 ophthalmopathy, 75 hyperthyroidism and 17 hyperthyroidism-to-ophthalmopathy patients. To explore V-J signatures that separate ophthalmopathy from hyperthyroidism, a discovery set of about 98 patients was enrolled, consisting of about 45 with ophthalmopathy and some 59 with stable hyperthyroidism. An independent validation cohort comprised some 19 hyperthyroidism patients and over 15 patients who later progressed from hyperthyroidism to ophthalmopathy. In roughly six hyperthyroidism patients, the T-cell repertoires found in thyroid tissue were compared with those found in blood. Once sampling was done, hyperthyroidism patients were given methimazole at a starting dose of 30 mg daily, while ophthalmopathy patients were given high-dose intravenous methylprednisolone. Overall results and qualifications from the work: Most expanded thyroid clonotypes with frequency above 0.001 were also detected in blood, suggesting blood repertoires may reflect the thyroid immune response. No statistical method was used to predetermine the sample size, and group allocation was not hidden from the investigators. In validation, the model predicted ophthalmopathy progression with less than 71% sensitivity and roughly 78% specificity; approximately 12 predicted patients were CT-confirmed with GO in a median of approximately 6.5 months. In cross-validation, the 13-signature model distinguished ophthalmopathy from stable hyperthyroidism with 85% to 90% sensitivity and about 84% specificity, and in the test set the corresponding values were approximately 79% and 70%.

Patients with ophthalmopathy had moderately to severely active disease, with a Clinical Activity Score of 3 or more, a NOSPECS grade of 4 or more, and a disease duration of less than 3 months. Patients with other autoimmune diseases, uncontrolled infections, pregnancy or lactation were excluded from the study. Clinical symptoms, serum thyroxine, TRAb, thyroid ultrasound and orbital computed tomography were used for diagnosis. Using Ficoll-Paque density gradient centrifugation, PBMCs were isolated from about 9.4 ml of fresh peripheral blood. Total RNA was extracted using Trizol reagent, and RNA quality was checked on an Agilent 2100 Bioanalyzer. From its cysteine to its phenylalanine, the CDR3 spans 14 amino acids. Kept here is only the CDR3 DNA, which spans 42 bases and is read in frame from base 1. The germline V gene (reference sequence) gives CDR1 as SEHNR and CDR2 as FQNEAQ. For repertoire sequencing, the TCR beta CDR3 regions were amplified from RNA transcripts. The first round was an RT-PCR using HTBI primers with the Qiagen OneStep RT-PCR kit, and this first round was followed by a second-round multiplex PCR, then size selection and purification. Libraries were sequenced on an Illumina HiSeq2000 using paired-end 100 bp reads. On the study's bioinformatics: Reads were processed with SOAPnuke, discarding reads with adapters, uncalled bases, mean Phred below 15, or no exact constant-primer or identifier match. COPE v1.2.5 was used to merge the high-quality paired reads. Each unique nucleotide sequence was defined as a clonotype, and clonotypes were aligned to IMGT TRB V, D and J references with MiTCR v1.1. The analysis was limited to V-J combinations with a frequency above 0.0001, which together covered 99.2% of repertoires. For each V-J combination, a TCR clonal expansion and chaos score was defined as the ratio of F50 clonal expansion to chaos observed in the TCRdist matrix. Welch's t-statistics and random forest were used to reduce the features to about twelve V-J combinations, which were then used as input to a naive Bayes classifier. The Morisita-Horn index was used to measure how similar the thyroid and blood repertoires were. Using fastp at Q25 and MiXCR, TCRdb reprocessed the public reads and kept productive beta chains. Each entry merges the rows of one CDR3 protein and shows their most common DNA and genes. These V and J calls originate from TCRdb's pipeline instead of the authors' own analysis. For this sample there are 650,000 to 900,000 distinct CDR3 sequences; 40% appear just once. 44% of the sample is in the top ten clones.

This receptor was obtained from an adult man with Graves' ophthalmopathy. The chain joins TRBV7-9 to TRBJ2-2; the D gene is perhaps TRBD1 or TRBD2, as each covers 5 bases. Sequencing used peripheral blood. The DNA reads TGTGCCAGCAGCGCAACCCAGGGTGTCGGGGAGCCGTTTTTT. This translates into CASSATQGVGEPFF.